This T cell receptor beta chain was captured by sequencing in a study of cytomegalovirus exposure and HLA in healthy donors. The PCR used 60 Vbeta and 13 Jbeta primers. TCRdb's table, derived via immunoSEQ multiplex PCR, lists solely in-frame clones and lacks some. The data show approximately 120,000 clones, with over 75% seen just once and about 13% held by the top ten. Study results and limitations: Cytomegalovirus-associated status was assigned to fewer than 200 TCR beta chains. For most TCR sequences rarity was the rule, although some public TCRs occurred in many donors. There were three CMV-associated chains whose specificity for CMV antigens was confirmed in vitro. Analysis performed later showed TCR beta chains linked to HLA being more clonally expanded than equally common others.

V lost 5 bases, J lost 6 bases, and 8 bases lay in between. From germline, CDR1 is KGHSH and CDR2 LQKENI. The CDR3 has 11 residues. About this clone: Its cognate antigen is unknown.

This TCR came from a woman aged 40 to 49 in good health and CMV-seropositive. V and J are TRBV18 and TRBJ2-7; no definite D call. The material sequenced was PBMCs. The CDR3 here is CASSSVGEQYF. The CDR3 nucleotides read TGTGCCAGCTCATCCGTCGGCGAGCAGTACTTC.